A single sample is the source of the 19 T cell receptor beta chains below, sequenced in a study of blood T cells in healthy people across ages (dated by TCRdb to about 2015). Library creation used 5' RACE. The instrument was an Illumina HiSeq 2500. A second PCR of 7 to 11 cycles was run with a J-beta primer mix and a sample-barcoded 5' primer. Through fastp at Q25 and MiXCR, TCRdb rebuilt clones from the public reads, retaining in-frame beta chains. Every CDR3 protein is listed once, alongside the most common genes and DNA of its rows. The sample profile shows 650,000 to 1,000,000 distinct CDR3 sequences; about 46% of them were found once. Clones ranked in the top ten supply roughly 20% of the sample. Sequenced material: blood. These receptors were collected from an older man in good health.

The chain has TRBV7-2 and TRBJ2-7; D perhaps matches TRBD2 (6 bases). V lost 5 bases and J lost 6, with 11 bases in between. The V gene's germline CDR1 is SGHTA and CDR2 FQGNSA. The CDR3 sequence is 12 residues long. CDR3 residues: CASSPAAGEQYF. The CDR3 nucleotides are TGTGCCAGCAGCCCTGCAGCGGGCGAGCAGTACTTC.

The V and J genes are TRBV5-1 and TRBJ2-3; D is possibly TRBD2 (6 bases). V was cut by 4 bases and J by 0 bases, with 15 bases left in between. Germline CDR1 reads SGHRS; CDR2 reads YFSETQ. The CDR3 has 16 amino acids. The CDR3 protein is CASSTTLGTSTDTQYF. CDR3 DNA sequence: TGCGCCAGCAGCACCACCTTAGGGACTAGCACAGATACGCAGTATTTT.

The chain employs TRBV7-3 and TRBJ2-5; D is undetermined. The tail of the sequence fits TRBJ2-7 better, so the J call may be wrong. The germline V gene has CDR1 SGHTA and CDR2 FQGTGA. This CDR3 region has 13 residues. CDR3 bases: TGTGCCAGCAGCGTATCCCCGGATTACGAGCAGTACTTC. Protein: CASSVSPDYEQYF.

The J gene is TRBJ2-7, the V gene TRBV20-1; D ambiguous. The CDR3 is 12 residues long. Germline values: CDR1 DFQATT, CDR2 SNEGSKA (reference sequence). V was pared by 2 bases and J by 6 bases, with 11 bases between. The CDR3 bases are TGCAGTGCTAGACAAGGGATGGGCGAGCAGTACTTC. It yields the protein CSARQGMGEQYF.

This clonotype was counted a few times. The CDR3 loop is CATSREGGQPQHF. The DNA of the CDR3 is TGTGCCACCAGCAGAGAGGGGGGACAGCCCCAGCATTTT. V gene TRBV15 combines with J gene TRBJ1-5, with D tentatively TRBD1 (5 bases). Germline V gene data show CDR1 as LNHNV and CDR2 as YYDKDF (reference sequence). Trimming stripped 0 bases from V and 7 bases from J, with 7 bases between. The CDR3 totals 13 residues.

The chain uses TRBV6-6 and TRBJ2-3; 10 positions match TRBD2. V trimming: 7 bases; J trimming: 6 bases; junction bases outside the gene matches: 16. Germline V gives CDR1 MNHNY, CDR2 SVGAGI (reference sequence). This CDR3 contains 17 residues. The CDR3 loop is CASTHGLAGALGDTQYF. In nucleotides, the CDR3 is TGTGCCAGCACCCACGGGCTAGCGGGAGCCCTAGGGGATACGCAGTATTTT.

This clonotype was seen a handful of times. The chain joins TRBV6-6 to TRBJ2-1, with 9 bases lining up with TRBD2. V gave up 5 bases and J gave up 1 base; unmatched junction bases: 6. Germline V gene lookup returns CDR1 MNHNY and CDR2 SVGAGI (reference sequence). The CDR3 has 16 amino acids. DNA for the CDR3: TGTGCCAGCAGTCCGACTAGCGGACGGTCCTACAATGAGCAGTTCTTC. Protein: CASSPTSGRSYNEQFF.

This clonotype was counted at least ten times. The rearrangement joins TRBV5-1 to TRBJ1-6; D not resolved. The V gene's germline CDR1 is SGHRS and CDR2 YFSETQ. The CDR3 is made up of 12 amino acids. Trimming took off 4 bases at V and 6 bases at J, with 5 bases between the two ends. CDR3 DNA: TGCGCCAGCAGCGAACCTAATTCACCCCTCCACTTT. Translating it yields CASSEPNSPLHF.

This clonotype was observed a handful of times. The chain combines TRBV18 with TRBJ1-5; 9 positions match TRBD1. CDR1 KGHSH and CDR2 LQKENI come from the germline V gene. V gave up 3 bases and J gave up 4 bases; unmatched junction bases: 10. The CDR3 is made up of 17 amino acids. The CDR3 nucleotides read TGTGCCAGCTCACCCTTGGGACAGGGTGCCACGAATCAGCCCCAGCATTTT. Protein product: CASSPLGQGATNQPQHF.

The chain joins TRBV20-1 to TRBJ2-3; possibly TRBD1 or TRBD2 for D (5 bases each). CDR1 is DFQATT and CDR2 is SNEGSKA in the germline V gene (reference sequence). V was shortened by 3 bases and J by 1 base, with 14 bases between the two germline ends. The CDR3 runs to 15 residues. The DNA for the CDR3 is TGCAGTGCTAGGGGGGTTATGGCAGGCACAGATACGCAGTATTTT. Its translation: CSARGVMAGTDTQYF.

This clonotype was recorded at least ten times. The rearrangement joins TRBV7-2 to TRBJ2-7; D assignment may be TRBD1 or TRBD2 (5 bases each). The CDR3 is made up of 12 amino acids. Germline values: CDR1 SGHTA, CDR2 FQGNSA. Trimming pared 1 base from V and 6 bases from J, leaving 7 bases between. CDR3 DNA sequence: TGTGCCAGCAGCTTAGGAGGGGTCGAGCAGTACTTC. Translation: CASSLGGVEQYF. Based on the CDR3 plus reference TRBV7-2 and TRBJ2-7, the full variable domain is GAGVSQSPSNKVTEKGKDVELRCDPISGHTALYWYRQSLGQGLEFLIYFQGNSAPDKSGLPSDRFSAERTGGSVSTLTIQRTQQEDSAVYLCASSLGGVEQYFGPGTRLTVT.

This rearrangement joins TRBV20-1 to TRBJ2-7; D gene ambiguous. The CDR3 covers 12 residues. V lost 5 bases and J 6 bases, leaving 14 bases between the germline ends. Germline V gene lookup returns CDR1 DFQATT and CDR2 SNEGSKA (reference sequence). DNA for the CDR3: TGCAGTGCTTCTCAATCCATCGGCGAGCAGTACTTC. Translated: CSASQSIGEQYF.

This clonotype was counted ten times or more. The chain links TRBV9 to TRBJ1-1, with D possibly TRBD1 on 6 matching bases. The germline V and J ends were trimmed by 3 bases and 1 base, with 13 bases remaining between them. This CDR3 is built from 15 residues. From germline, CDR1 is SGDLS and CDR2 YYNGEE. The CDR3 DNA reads TGTGCCAGCAGCGCCACCGGGACACGGAACACTGAAGCTTTCTTT. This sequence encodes CASSATGTRNTEAFF.

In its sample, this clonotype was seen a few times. CDR3 bases: TGCAGTGCTAGGGAGGGGGGCCCTTTGGACGAGCAGTACTTC. Encoded protein: CSAREGGPLDEQYF. The rearrangement uses TRBV20-1 and TRBJ2-7; TRBD1 or TRBD2 may be the D gene (6 bases each). Trimming stripped 3 bases from V and 5 bases from J, with 17 bases between. The CDR3 loop spans 14 amino acids. CDR1 and CDR2 from the germline V gene are DFQATT and SNEGSKA (reference sequence).

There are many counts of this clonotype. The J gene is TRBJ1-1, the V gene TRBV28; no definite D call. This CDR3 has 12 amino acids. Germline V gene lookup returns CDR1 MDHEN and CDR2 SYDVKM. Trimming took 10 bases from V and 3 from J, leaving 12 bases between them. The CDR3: CATGRAYTEAFF. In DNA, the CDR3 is TGTGCCACCGGGAGAGCTTACACTGAAGCTTTCTTT.

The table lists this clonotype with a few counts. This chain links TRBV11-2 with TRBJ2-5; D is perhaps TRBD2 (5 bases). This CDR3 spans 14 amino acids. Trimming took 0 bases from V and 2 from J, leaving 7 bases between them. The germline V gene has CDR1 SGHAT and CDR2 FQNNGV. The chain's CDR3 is CASSLELEQETQYF. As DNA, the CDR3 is TGTGCCAGCAGCTTAGAACTAGAGCAAGAGACCCAGTACTTC.

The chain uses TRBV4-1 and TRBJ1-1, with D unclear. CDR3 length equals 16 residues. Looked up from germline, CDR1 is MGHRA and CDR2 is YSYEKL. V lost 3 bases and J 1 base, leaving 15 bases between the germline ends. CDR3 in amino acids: CASSHVGGIWNTEAFF. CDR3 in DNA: TGCGCCAGCAGCCACGTCGGAGGAATATGGAACACTGAAGCTTTCTTT.

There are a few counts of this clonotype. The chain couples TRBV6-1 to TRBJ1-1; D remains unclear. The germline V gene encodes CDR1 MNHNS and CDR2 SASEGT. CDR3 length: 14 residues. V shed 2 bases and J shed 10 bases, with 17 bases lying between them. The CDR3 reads CASSESWSPPGAFF. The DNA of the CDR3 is TGTGCCAGCAGTGAATCTTGGTCTCCCCCTGGAGCTTTCTTT.

Here the CDR3 reads CSAGGHRTSGNIQYF. DNA of the CDR3: TGCAGCGCCGGGGGGCATCGGACTAGCGGAAACATTCAGTACTTC. The chain is built from TRBV29-1 and TRBJ2-7, with 10 nucleotides matching TRBD2. The J call may be faulty, since TRBJ2-4 better matches the DNA end. CDR3 length: 15 residues. CDR1 and CDR2 (germline): SQVTM, ANQGSEA.